The present entry profiles one TCR beta chain with its context. The antigen remains unidentified. This specimen belongs to a study of cytomegalovirus exposure and HLA in healthy donors. Overall study findings and caveats: The study listed 164 cytomegalovirus-associated TCR beta chains.

The V and J ends lost 1 base and 3 bases respectively, with 16 bases between them. This CDR3 has 17 amino acids. Germline CDR1 MGHRA, CDR2 YSYEKL. Use of 60 Vbeta and 13 Jbeta primers characterized the PCR. Only in-frame clones appear in the TCRdb table, and some are missing; sequencing was by immunoSEQ multiplex PCR. The sample has some 120,000 clones; about three quarters are singletons. Sequences were obtained from PBMCs. This clonotype was obtained from a woman between 55 and 75 years old in good health and CMV-seropositive. J is TRBJ1-3 and V is TRBV4-1; a weak D match, TRBD1 (5 bases). CDR3 bases: TGCGCCAGCAGCCAAGTTGTCAGGGCAGACGGTGGAAACACCATATATTTT. It codes for CASSQVVRADGGNTIYF.